This passage covers 2 T cell receptor beta chains from one sample sequenced in a study of shared clonotypes between healthy human individuals (dated by TCRdb to 2020 to 2021). Receptor amplification or capture employed the immunoSEQ multiplex PCR assay. The table was pulled from immuneACCESS by TCRdb, which kept in-frame rearrangements only. Such tables lose some clones; where checked, under half of the loss comes from unresolved V genes, and the rest has no known cause. The sample records 650,000 to 800,000 clones, approximately 90% of which are singletons. Clones ranked in the top ten supply more than 20% of the sample. CD8 naive samples were obtained by positive selection for CCR7 among CD45RO-negative cells, yielding a CD45RA+CCR7+ population from which TemRA cells were excluded. Sequencing input: naive CD8+ T cells sorted from blood. The cell subset or site label, read with the paper, signifies: CD45RA+CCR7+. These receptors were taken from a man aged 25-40 years in good health.

The chain recombines TRBV29-1 with TRBJ2-2; D remains ambiguous. Germline CDR1 is SQVTM and CDR2 is ANQGSEA. There are 12 residues in the CDR3. V lost 7 bases and J lost 6, with 12 bases in between. The CDR3 region is CSGLDRPGELFF. In DNA form, the CDR3 reads TGCAGCGGCCTGGATAGACCCGGGGAGCTGTTTTTT.

V usage is TRBV10-1 and J usage is TRBJ2-1; 8 bases align to TRBD2. Germline loops: CDR1 WNHNN, CDR2 SYGVQD (reference sequence). Trimming at V came to 4 bases and at J to 6 bases, leaving 8 bases not matched to a gene. The CDR3 covers 15 residues. Written as DNA, the CDR3 is TGCGCCAGCAGTGTAGGAGCGGGAGAACCCAATGAGCAGTTCTTC. Its protein product is CASSVGAGEPNEQFF.